This T cell receptor (beta chain) was captured by sequencing in a study of blood T cell repertoires in COVID-19. Study information: The origin of the acute and convalescent COVID-19 samples was the United States, Italy and Spain. PBMCs, B-cell-depleted T cells, or T cells provided the cDNA or gDNA that made up the material.

Authors' analysis steps: Counts of nucleated cells, estimated from reference gene primer amplification, were obtained. Produced via immunoSEQ multiplex PCR; TCRdb's table is partial and in-frame only. For V, J and clone size, that table is used; D and trimming come from the DNA. The profile covers over 65,000 clones, with 82% appearing a single time and more than 15% taken by the ten largest. Germline V gene sequence: CDR1 MDHEN, CDR2 SYDVKM. This CDR3 spans 15 amino acids. The ends lost 2 bases at V and 2 bases at J; junction bases unmatched: 3. The V and J genes are TRBV28 and TRBJ1-3, with 7 nucleotides matching TRBD1. This receptor was identified in a man older than 75 with active COVID-19. The sample taken for sequencing was peripheral blood. The CDR3 sequence: CASSLRGTAGNTIYF. The CDR3 DNA reads TGTGCCAGCAGTTTACGAGGGACAGCTGGAAACACCATATATTTT.